This entry lists 22 T cell receptor beta chains sequenced from one sample in a study of radiotherapy plus CTLA-4 blockade in lung cancer. Some clones are missing from TCRdb's copy, which holds only in-frame ones; the method was immunoSEQ multiplex PCR. The sample lists approximately 89,000 clones; about four fifths were seen once. The sample in question was peripheral blood, obtained from a patient treated with radiotherapy plus ipilimumab. The receptors were gathered from a human donor with non-small cell lung cancer who had a partial response to radiotherapy plus ipilimumab. Some clones in this sample may be carry-over from other donors' samples.

This clone was observed a single time. The V call is TRBV4-3, the J call TRBJ1-2, with unresolved D. V was clipped by 0 bases and J by 1 base, with 9 bases between them. Germline V gives CDR1 LGHNA, CDR2 YSLEER. The CDR3 sequence is 15 residues long. The CDR3 nucleotides are TGCGCCAGCAGCCAAGAGTGGTCGGGTAACTATGGCTACACCTTC. Amino acid sequence: CASSQEWSGNYGYTF.

This clone turned up a few times. V is TRBV6-8 and J is TRBJ1-4; D gene unclear. Germline CDR1 reads MNHGY; CDR2 reads SAAAGT. The ends were cut back, 0 bases at V and 5 bases at J, with 10 bases in the middle. The CDR3 covers 15 residues. Here the CDR3 DNA reads TGTGCCAGCAGTTACTCGGGAGGGAGGAATGAAAAACTGTTTTTT. It translates to CASSYSGGRNEKLFF.

This chain joins TRBV7-6 and TRBJ1-1; 8 bases line up with TRBD1. Germline trimming cut 3 bases from V and 5 bases from J; bases unmatched to any gene: 2. Germline assignment: CDR1 SGHVS and CDR2 FNYEAQ. This CDR3 has 13 residues. This CDR3 is CASSFRQGTEAFF. The DNA of the CDR3 is TGTGCCAGCAGCTTCAGACAGGGGACTGAAGCTTTCTTT.

This sequence joins TRBV5-4 and TRBJ2-5, with D maybe TRBD1 (6 bases). Trimming stripped 10 bases from V and 5 bases from J, with 21 bases between. The CDR3 consists of 14 residues. Per germline, CDR1 SGHNT and CDR2 YYREEE (reference sequence). CDR3 in amino acids: CAQQGGPAEETQYF. CDR3 DNA sequence: TGTGCCCAACAGGGTGGACCCGCGGAGGAGACCCAGTACTTC. Looking up the rest from reference TRBV5-4 and TRBJ2-5 gives the full variable domain: ETGVTQSPTHLIKTRGQQVTLRCSSQSGHNTVSWYQQALGQGPQFIFQYYREEENGRGNFPPRFSGLQFPNYSSELNVNALELDDSALYLCAQQGGPAEETQYFGPGTRLLVL.

The chain links TRBV6-5 to TRBJ1-1; perhaps TRBD1 as D (6 bases). Germline CDR1 is MNHEY and CDR2 is SVGAGI. The CDR3 has 14 amino acids. V gave up 6 bases and J gave up 2 bases, with 13 bases separating them. The CDR3 here is CASRSRTANTEAFF. CDR3 DNA sequence: TGTGCCAGCAGGTCCAGGACAGCCAACACTGAAGCTTTCTTT.

V gene TRBV10-3 combines with J gene TRBJ1-6; D not certain. Trimming pared 8 bases from V and 8 bases from J, leaving 7 bases between. Germline V gene data show CDR1 as ENHRY and CDR2 as SYGVKD. The CDR3 runs 11 residues. The DNA for the CDR3 is TGTGCCATCGGGAGTGATTCACCCCTCCACTTT. It is translated as CAIGSDSPLHF.

This clone was detected once. The chain recombines TRBV28 with TRBJ2-7; 9 bases line up with TRBD1. CDR1 MDHEN and CDR2 SYDVKM come from the germline V gene. Trimming cost V 6 bases and J 5 bases; bases outside gene matches: 8. This CDR3 is built from 14 residues. The CDR3 loop is CASRRTGERHEQYF. For the CDR3, the DNA is TGTGCCAGCAGACGGACAGGGGAAAGGCACGAGCAGTACTTC.

The J gene is TRBJ1-6, the V gene TRBV5-4; TRBD1 might be the D (6 bases). Per germline, CDR1 SGHNT and CDR2 YYREEE (reference sequence). The ends were cut back, 7 bases at V and 5 bases at J, with 16 bases in the middle. This CDR3 is built from 15 residues. CDR3 DNA sequence: TGTGCCAGCCGGTTGGGGGCAGACAATAATTCACCCCTCCACTTT. Its protein is CASRLGADNNSPLHF.

By share of the sample, this clone is medium-sized. This chain links TRBV5-6 with TRBJ1-3; TRBD1 might be the D (6 bases). Germline lookup yields CDR1 SGHDT and CDR2 YYEEEE. The CDR3 loop spans 14 amino acids. V was clipped by 0 bases and J by 7 bases, with 11 bases between them. The CDR3: CASSLEGGWNTIYF. Written as DNA, the CDR3 is TGTGCCAGCAGCTTGGAAGGGGGTTGGAACACCATATATTTT.

This clone was counted between two and nine times. This sequence joins TRBV9 and TRBJ1-5; 9 positions agree with TRBD1. The CDR3 totals 15 residues. CDR1 and CDR2 (germline): SGDLS, YYNGEE. J lost 2 bases, V lost 3 bases, and 3 bases had no gene match. The CDR3 region is CASSGGQGRNQPQHF. CDR3 bases: TGTGCCAGCAGCGGCGGACAGGGGCGCAATCAGCCCCAGCATTTT.

This clone was recorded a few times. The chain links TRBV29-1 to TRBJ2-2, with a possible D match to TRBD1 (5 bases). Trimming cost V 2 bases and J 1 base, with 5 bases left between them. This CDR3 is 13 amino acids long. Germline CDR1 is SQVTM and CDR2 is ANQGSEA. CDR3 residues: CSVEQGNTGELFF. The CDR3 DNA sequence: TGCAGCGTTGAACAGGGGAACACCGGGGAGCTGTTTTTT.

Worth noting for this clone: The sample holds other DNA sequences that translate to the same CDR3. The chain recombines TRBV4-1 with TRBJ2-7; 7 positions agree with TRBD1. Germline assignment: CDR1 MGHRA and CDR2 YSYEKL. The CDR3 has 14 amino acids. V was clipped by 8 bases and J by 1 base; unmatched bases: 8. The CDR3 coding sequence is TGCGCCAGCCGGCGACAGGGTAATTCCTACGAGCAGTACTTC. Translation: CASRRQGNSYEQYF.

The chain links TRBV28 to TRBJ2-1; D might be TRBD2 (6 bases). Germline CDR1 MDHEN, CDR2 SYDVKM. Trimming cost V 8 bases and J 4 bases, with 18 bases left between them. The CDR3 loop spans 15 amino acids. CDR3 amino acids: CASETFSGTYNEQFF. CDR3 DNA: TGTGCCAGCGAAACTTTCTCGGGGACTTACAATGAGCAGTTCTTC.

V and J are TRBV9 and TRBJ2-3; D possibly corresponds to TRBD1 (5 bases). With 1 base removed from V and 3 bases from J, the gap between germline ends came to 9 bases. The length of the CDR3 is 14 residues. CDR1 is SGDLS, CDR2 YYNGEE, per germline. CDR3 DNA sequence: TGTGCCAGCAGCGTACAGTCAGGGACAGATACGCAGTATTTT. It encodes CASSVQSGTDTQYF.

The chain combines TRBV29-1 with TRBJ2-5; D might be TRBD1 (5 bases). V was pared by 3 bases and J by 5 bases, with 10 bases between. CDR3 length equals 12 residues. Germline CDR1 is SQVTM and CDR2 is ANQGSEA. The CDR3 nucleotides are TGCAGCGTTGACAGGGTGGACGAGACCCAGTACTTC. Translated, it gives CSVDRVDETQYF.

V is TRBV28 and J is TRBJ2-1; D perhaps matches TRBD1 (5 bases). V was trimmed by 4 bases and J by 4 bases, leaving 23 bases between them. CDR1 is MDHEN, CDR2 SYDVKM, per germline. The CDR3 length is 18 residues. The CDR3 DNA reads TGTGCCAGCAGTTGGTGGGGCATTGGACGGACCATATACAATGAGCAGTTCTTC. Translation: CASSWWGIGRTIYNEQFF.

J is TRBJ2-3 and V is TRBV4-2, with TRBD2 matching 11 bases. J lost 4 bases, V lost 2 bases, and 11 bases had no gene match. Germline CDR1 LGHNA, CDR2 YNFKEQ. This CDR3 region has 18 residues. The CDR3 sequence is CASSQSGTSGISADTQYF. CDR3 nucleotide sequence: TGTGCCAGCAGCCAATCAGGGACTAGCGGAATCTCGGCAGATACGCAGTATTTT.

The V call is TRBV11-2, the J call TRBJ1-6; no clear D gene. In germline, CDR1 is SGHAT, CDR2 FQNNGV. The CDR3 extends over 13 amino acids. Trimming left V 5 bases short and J 0 bases short, with 2 bases between. The CDR3: CASSRSYNSPLHF. The CDR3 DNA reads as TGTGCCAGCAGCCGCTCCTATAATTCACCCCTCCACTTT.

J is TRBJ1-5 and V is TRBV28, with D unclear. The V gene lost 6 bases and the J gene lost 9 bases, with 12 bases spanning the gap. This CDR3 has 12 amino acids. Germline V lookup: CDR1 MDHEN, CDR2 SYDVKM. The CDR3 nucleotides read TGTGCCAGCAGGACTGACGGGAGGCCCCAGCATTTT. Its protein is CASRTDGRPQHF.

This clone was picked up a small number of times. Here the CDR3 reads CATWTGTFYEQYF. The CDR3 DNA is TGTGCCACCTGGACAGGGACCTTCTACGAGCAGTACTTC. The chain couples TRBV10-3 to TRBJ2-7, with 8 bases matching TRBD1. The CDR3 totals 13 residues. The V gene end was trimmed by 10 bases and the J gene end by 3 bases; junction bases not matched to a gene: 8. The germline V gene has CDR1 ENHRY and CDR2 SYGVKD.

This chain joins TRBV7-2 and TRBJ1-4; TRBD1 matches at 7 bases. The CDR3 length is 13 residues. V was pared by 4 bases and J by 8 bases, with 4 bases of the junction left unmatched. Germline V CDR1 and CDR2: SGHTA, FQGNSA. The CDR3 sequence: CASSWTGGEKLFF. The DNA of the CDR3 is TGTGCCAGCAGCTGGACAGGCGGAGAAAAACTGTTTTTT. Supplemented by reference TRBV7-2 and TRBJ1-4, the full variable domain reads GAGVSQSPSNKVTEKGKDVELRCDPISGHTALYWYRQSLGQGLEFLIYFQGNSAPDKSGLPSDRFSAERTGGSVSTLTIQRTQQEDSAVYLCASSWTGGEKLFFGSGTQLSVL.

The chain carries TRBV7-9 and TRBJ2-7, with D possibly TRBD2 on 5 matching bases. The CDR3 contains 15 residues. The germline CDR1 and CDR2 sequences are SEHNR and FQNEAQ (reference sequence). V was trimmed by 5 bases and J by 4 bases, leaving 18 bases between them. The CDR3 region has the DNA TGTGCCAGCAGCCCCCTTGCGGGCGCCACGTACGAGCAGTACTTC. This encodes CASSPLAGATYEQYF.